Listed below are T cell receptor beta chains from one sample, sequenced in a study of blood T cells in healthy people across ages. TCRdb used MiXCR to reprocess the 5' RACE reads, holding one entry per CDR3 protein. The repertoire has over 1,500,000 distinct CDR3 sequences, about 50% of them found once; the top ten carry less than 2.5%. The material sequenced was blood. All receptors come from a middle-aged woman in good health. CDR3s include the opening cysteine and the closing phenylalanine or tryptophan. A D gene is named only where the DNA matches it firmly. Part of the rows lack a size; the others show once, few, many or a class for expanded clones.

clone_size: -
v_call: TRBV13
j_call: TRBJ2-3
d_call: TRBD2
cdr3_aa: CASSLKLAGGPHSTQYF
cdr3_nt: TGTGCCAGCAGCTTAAAGCTAGCGGGGGGTCCCCATTCAACGCAGTATTTT

clone_size: few
v_call: TRBV24-1
j_call: TRBJ2-1
d_call: TRBD1
cdr3_aa: CATSDPATGQDPFNEQFF
cdr3_nt: TGTGCCACCAGTGATCCGGCGACAGGGCAGGATCCCTTCAATGAGCAGTTCTTC

clone_size: -
v_call: TRBV20-1
j_call: TRBJ2-3
d_call: -
cdr3_aa: CSTKGGTDTQYF
cdr3_nt: TGCAGTACAAAGGGGGGCACAGATACGCAGTATTTT

clone_size: -
v_call: TRBV2
j_call: TRBJ2-1
d_call: -
cdr3_aa: CASSESASHGYNEQFF
cdr3_nt: TGTGCCAGCAGTGAATCCGCTAGCCACGGATACAATGAGCAGTTCTTC

clone_size: -
v_call: TRBV27
j_call: TRBJ1-2
d_call: -
cdr3_aa: CASSSTQRLYGYTF
cdr3_nt: TGTGCCAGCAGTTCGACACAGAGGCTCTATGGCTACACCTTC

clone_size: -
v_call: TRBV20-1
j_call: TRBJ1-5
d_call: -
cdr3_aa: CSATPMGMEQPQHF
cdr3_nt: TGCAGTGCTACTCCCATGGGGATGGAGCAGCCCCAGCATTTT

clone_size: -
v_call: TRBV7-2
j_call: TRBJ1-4
d_call: -
cdr3_aa: CASSSFNNEKLFF
cdr3_nt: TGTGCCAGCAGCTCATTCAATAATGAAAAACTGTTTTTT

clone_size: -
v_call: TRBV27
j_call: TRBJ2-3
d_call: TRBD2
cdr3_aa: CASSLWGTSGTSGSTETQYF
cdr3_nt: TGTGCCAGCAGTTTATGGGGAACCTCCGGGACTAGCGGGAGCACAGAGACGCAGTATTTT

clone_size: -
v_call: TRBV15
j_call: TRBJ2-1
d_call: TRBD1
cdr3_aa: CATSRDRPTNNEQFF
cdr3_nt: TGTGCCACCAGCAGGGACAGGCCCACCAACAATGAGCAGTTCTTC

clone_size: few
v_call: TRBV7-2
j_call: TRBJ2-1
d_call: TRBD2
cdr3_aa: CASSFGLAGGRSYNEQFF
cdr3_nt: TGTGCCAGCAGCTTTGGACTAGCGGGGGGGCGCTCCTACAATGAGCAGTTCTTC

clone_size: -
v_call: TRBV12-3/TRBV12-4
j_call: TRBJ2-3
d_call: TRBD2
cdr3_aa: CASNQLAGGPYAPDTQYF
cdr3_nt: TGTGCCAGCAACCAACTAGCGGGGGGCCCCTATGCCCCAGATACGCAGTATTTT

clone_size: few
v_call: TRBV18
j_call: TRBJ2-3
d_call: TRBD2
cdr3_aa: CASSPPSGGLTDTQYF
cdr3_nt: TGTGCCAGCTCACCACCGAGCGGGGGGCTCACAGATACGCAGTATTTT

clone_size: few
v_call: TRBV7-9
j_call: TRBJ2-3
d_call: -
cdr3_aa: CASSLVRGGVISDTQYF
cdr3_nt: TGTGCCAGCAGCTTAGTCCGTGGCGGGGTTATTTCAGATACGCAGTATTTT

clone_size: once
v_call: TRBV6-1
j_call: TRBJ2-7
d_call: TRBD2
cdr3_aa: CAIPRTSGESGEQYF
cdr3_nt: TGTGCCATCCCAAGGACTAGCGGGGAGAGCGGCGAGCAGTACTTC

clone_size: -
v_call: TRBV6-6
j_call: TRBJ2-7
d_call: -
cdr3_aa: CAFSLTYEQYF
cdr3_nt: TGTGCTTTCAGCCTGACCTACGAGCAGTACTTC

clone_size: few
v_call: TRBV20-1
j_call: TRBJ2-1
d_call: TRBD2
cdr3_aa: CSAPGLVGPNEQFF
cdr3_nt: TGCAGTGCTCCGGGACTAGTGGGCCCGAATGAGCAGTTCTTC

clone_size: -
v_call: TRBV5-5
j_call: TRBJ2-1
d_call: -
cdr3_aa: CASSFGGSNEQFF
cdr3_nt: TGTGCCAGCAGCTTTGGGGGGAGCAATGAGCAGTTCTTC

clone_size: -
v_call: TRBV29-1
j_call: TRBJ2-5
d_call: TRBD1
cdr3_aa: CNVGQGEGTQYF
cdr3_nt: TGCAACGTTGGACAGGGGGAGGGGACCCAGTACTTC

clone_size: -
v_call: TRBV20-1
j_call: TRBJ2-7
d_call: TRBD1
cdr3_aa: CTAGQDPQSGYF
cdr3_nt: TGCACTGCAGGACAGGACCCGCAATCGGGGTACTTC

clone_size: -
v_call: TRBV9
j_call: TRBJ2-1
d_call: -
cdr3_aa: CASSVGLDEQFF
cdr3_nt: TGTGCCAGCAGCGTAGGATTAGATGAGCAGTTCTTC

clone_size: -
v_call: TRBV20-1
j_call: TRBJ2-6
d_call: -
cdr3_aa: CSARTETGANVLTF
cdr3_nt: TGCAGTGCTAGGACGGAAACTGGGGCCAACGTCCTGACTTTC

clone_size: few
v_call: TRBV4-2
j_call: TRBJ2-5
d_call: TRBD2
cdr3_aa: CASSQGVASGGEKTQYF
cdr3_nt: TGTGCCAGCAGCCAAGGGGTGGCTAGCGGGGGGGAAAAGACCCAGTACTTC

clone_size: -
v_call: TRBV20-1
j_call: TRBJ2-1
d_call: -
cdr3_aa: CSASSLDWGEQFF
cdr3_nt: TGCAGTGCTTCCTCACTAGATTGGGGTGAGCAGTTCTTC

clone_size: few
v_call: TRBV28
j_call: TRBJ2-1
d_call: -
cdr3_aa: CASSLASGGWYNEQFF
cdr3_nt: TGTGCCAGCAGTTTAGCCTCCGGTGGCTGGTACAATGAGCAGTTCTTC

clone_size: -
v_call: TRBV3-1
j_call: TRBJ1-2
d_call: -
cdr3_aa: CASSQVGVRTANYGYTF
cdr3_nt: TGTGCCAGCAGCCAAGTCGGAGTACGGACAGCTAACTATGGCTACACCTTC

clone_size: -
v_call: TRBV20-1
j_call: TRBJ1-1
d_call: -
cdr3_aa: CSAGPRGEAFF
cdr3_nt: TGCAGTGCGGGGCCTCGGGGAGAAGCTTTCTTT

clone_size: -
v_call: TRBV10-3
j_call: TRBJ2-5
d_call: -
cdr3_aa: CASATGPLETQYF
cdr3_nt: TGTGCCAGCGCCACCGGACCACTAGAGACCCAGTACTTC

clone_size: few
v_call: TRBV4-1
j_call: TRBJ2-5
d_call: TRBD2
cdr3_aa: CASSQANQGLAAQETQYF
cdr3_nt: TGCGCCAGCAGCCAGGCAAATCAAGGACTAGCGGCACAAGAGACCCAGTACTTC

clone_size: few
v_call: TRBV7-9
j_call: TRBJ2-3
d_call: -
cdr3_aa: CASSSGLRTDTQYF
cdr3_nt: TGTGCCAGCAGTTCGGGACTCCGCACAGATACGCAGTATTTT

clone_size: -
v_call: TRBV20-1
j_call: TRBJ1-2
d_call: -
cdr3_aa: CSATGTQLSYGYTF
cdr3_nt: TGCAGTGCTACCGGGACACAATTATCTTATGGCTACACCTTC

clone_size: few
v_call: TRBV4-1
j_call: TRBJ2-1
d_call: TRBD2
cdr3_aa: CASSHIAGGSIEQFF
cdr3_nt: TGCGCCAGCAGCCATATAGCGGGGGGCTCCATTGAGCAGTTCTTC

clone_size: -
v_call: TRBV2
j_call: TRBJ2-7
d_call: -
cdr3_aa: CASSGKETRVDYEQYF
cdr3_nt: TGTGCCAGCAGTGGGAAGGAGACTAGGGTTGACTACGAGCAGTACTTC

clone_size: -
v_call: TRBV7-8
j_call: TRBJ2-1
d_call: -
cdr3_aa: CASSLGAGSFSSYNEQFF
cdr3_nt: TGTGCCAGCAGCTTAGGGGCGGGATCCTTTAGCTCCTACAATGAGCAGTTCTTC

clone_size: few
v_call: TRBV20-1
j_call: TRBJ2-7
d_call: -
cdr3_aa: CSARRQLSYEQYF
cdr3_nt: TGCAGTGCTAGAAGACAGCTCTCCTACGAGCAGTACTTC

clone_size: -
v_call: TRBV20-1
j_call: TRBJ1-2
d_call: -
cdr3_aa: CSARTKTGYGYTF
cdr3_nt: TGCAGTGCAAGAACGAAGACAGGCTATGGCTACACCTTC

clone_size: few
v_call: TRBV7-3
j_call: TRBJ2-1
d_call: -
cdr3_aa: CASSFNGGEQFF
cdr3_nt: TGTGCCAGCAGCTTCAATGGAGGTGAGCAGTTCTTC

clone_size: -
v_call: TRBV6-2/TRBV6-3
j_call: TRBJ2-2
d_call: TRBD1
cdr3_aa: CASNDRVGEQFF
cdr3_nt: TGTGCCAGCAATGACAGGGTCGGGGAGCAGTTTTTT

clone_size: -
v_call: TRBV6-1
j_call: TRBJ2-5
d_call: -
cdr3_aa: CASSEVKFTKLGETQYF
cdr3_nt: TGTGCCAGCAGTGAAGTGAAGTTCACGAAGCTGGGAGAGACCCAGTACTTC

clone_size: many
v_call: TRBV7-2
j_call: TRBJ2-7
d_call: TRBD2
cdr3_aa: CASSYGGGSYEQYF
cdr3_nt: TGTGCCAGCAGTTACGGGGGGGGCTCCTACGAGCAGTACTTC

clone_size: few
v_call: TRBV27
j_call: TRBJ1-6
d_call: -
cdr3_aa: CASRGEVVSYNSPLHF
cdr3_nt: TGTGCCAGCAGGGGTGAGGTTGTCTCCTATAATTCACCCCTCCACTTT

clone_size: -
v_call: TRBV12-3/TRBV12-4
j_call: TRBJ1-2
d_call: TRBD1
cdr3_aa: CASRRTKQGTYGYTF
cdr3_nt: TGTGCCAGCAGGCGCACTAAACAGGGGACCTATGGCTACACCTTC

clone_size: few
v_call: TRBV12-3/TRBV12-4
j_call: TRBJ1-2
d_call: TRBD1
cdr3_aa: CASSSRDRGYYGYTF
cdr3_nt: TGTGCCAGCAGTTCCCGGGACAGGGGGTACTATGGCTACACCTTC

clone_size: few
v_call: TRBV6-2/TRBV6-3
j_call: TRBJ1-5
d_call: -
cdr3_aa: CASTDPASGQPQHF
cdr3_nt: TGTGCCAGCACCGACCCGGCCTCAGGTCAGCCCCAGCATTTT

clone_size: -
v_call: TRBV20-1
j_call: TRBJ2-7
d_call: -
cdr3_aa: CSASNDGTDTYEQYF
cdr3_nt: TGCAGTGCTTCAAACGACGGGACTGATACCTACGAGCAGTACTTC

clone_size: -
v_call: TRBV20-1
j_call: TRBJ2-1
d_call: -
cdr3_aa: CSARADQTPNEQFF
cdr3_nt: TGCAGTGCTAGAGCGGATCAAACCCCAAATGAGCAGTTCTTC

clone_size: -
v_call: TRBV11-2
j_call: TRBJ1-6
d_call: -
cdr3_aa: CASSWFRPDNEFNSPLHF
cdr3_nt: TGTGCCAGCAGCTGGTTTAGGCCGGACAATGAGTTTAATTCACCCCTCCACTTT

clone_size: -
v_call: TRBV4-2
j_call: TRBJ2-3
d_call: TRBD2
cdr3_aa: CASSQWLAGSTDTQYF
cdr3_nt: TGTGCCAGCAGCCAATGGCTAGCGGGGTCCACAGATACGCAGTATTTT